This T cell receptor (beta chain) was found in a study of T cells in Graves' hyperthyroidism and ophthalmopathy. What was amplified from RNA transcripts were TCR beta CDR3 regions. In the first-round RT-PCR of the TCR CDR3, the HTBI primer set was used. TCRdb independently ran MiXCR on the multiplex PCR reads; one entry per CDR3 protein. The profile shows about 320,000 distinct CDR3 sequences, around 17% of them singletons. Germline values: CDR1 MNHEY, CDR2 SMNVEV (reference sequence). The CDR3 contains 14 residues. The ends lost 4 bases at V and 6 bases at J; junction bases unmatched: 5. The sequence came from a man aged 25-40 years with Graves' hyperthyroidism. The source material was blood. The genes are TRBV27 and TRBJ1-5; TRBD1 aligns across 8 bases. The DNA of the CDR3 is TGTGCCAGCAGTTCAACCGGGACAGGTCAGCCCCAGCATTTT. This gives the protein CASSSTGTGQPQHF.